This TCR beta chain was recorded in a study of blood T cell repertoires in COVID-19. Libraries were prepared by immunoSEQ multiplex PCR; TCRdb keeps only in-frame clonotypes and omits some of them. The sample records about 90,000 clones, around 87% being singletons. This clone appeared a few times. This CDR3 comprises 13 residues. Germline V CDR1 and CDR2: SGHNT, YYREEE (reference sequence). The junction had 5 bases not matched to a gene; V was cut back by 4 bases and J by 4 bases. The receptor was derived from a human donor in a cohort sampled during active COVID-19. The sequenced material came from peripheral blood. The V gene is TRBV5-4, the J gene TRBJ2-7, with TRBD1 matching over 7 bases. CDR3 DNA: TGTGCCAGCAGCCTTGACAGGGAATACGAGCAGTACTTC. It encodes CASSLDREYEQYF.